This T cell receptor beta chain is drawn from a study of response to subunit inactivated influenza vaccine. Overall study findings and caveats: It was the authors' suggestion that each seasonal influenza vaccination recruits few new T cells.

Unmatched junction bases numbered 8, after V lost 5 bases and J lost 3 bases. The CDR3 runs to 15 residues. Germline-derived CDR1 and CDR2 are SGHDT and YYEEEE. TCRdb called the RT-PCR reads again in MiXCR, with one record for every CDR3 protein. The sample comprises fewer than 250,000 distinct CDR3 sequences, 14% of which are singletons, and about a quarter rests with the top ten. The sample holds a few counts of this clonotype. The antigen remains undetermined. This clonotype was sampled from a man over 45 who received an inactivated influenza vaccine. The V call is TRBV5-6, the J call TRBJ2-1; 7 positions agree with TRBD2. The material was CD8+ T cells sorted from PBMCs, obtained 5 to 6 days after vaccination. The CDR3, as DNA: TGTGCCAGCAGAATAGCGGGTTCCCTCTACAATGAGCAGTTCTTC. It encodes CASRIAGSLYNEQFF.